This note documents a single T cell receptor beta chain sequence. The antigen is undetermined. This entry is derived from a study of cytomegalovirus exposure and HLA in healthy donors. The PCR employed 60 Vbeta primers together with 13 Jbeta primers. TCRdb's table, derived via immunoSEQ multiplex PCR, lists solely in-frame clones and lacks some. The sample has about 180,000 clones, around four fifths seen once. V dropped 6 bases and J dropped 1; count of bases not matched to a gene: 7. The length of the CDR3 is 15 residues. Germline V CDR1 and CDR2: MNHEY, SVGAGI. Study-level points and caveats: Several of the most significant clusters appeared, in a later analysis, to be linked to common viral pathogens. A later analysis reportedly found fewer N-insertions in an Asian-associated ancestry cluster than the approximately 670-donor mean. Three CMV-associated chains proved CMV antigen-specific in vitro. As a later analysis showed, a missense DCLRE1C variant was linked to trimming of TCR beta V- and J-genes.

This clonotype was sampled from a woman in her thirties in good health and CMV-seropositive. V usage is TRBV6-5 and J usage is TRBJ2-7; TRBD1 agrees at 9 bases. Input material: PBMCs. The CDR3 coding sequence is TGTGCCAGCAGATCCTCCGGGACAGGGTCCTACGAGCAGTACTTC. The encoded protein is CASRSSGTGSYEQYF.